This T cell receptor (beta chain) derives from a study of shared clonotypes between healthy human individuals (dated by TCRdb to the early 2020s). Context from the whole study: The cohort included three men and two women between 18 and 49 years of age. For each donor, CD4 naive and CD4 memory were each given three plates, CD8 naive was given two plates, and CD8 memory was given one plate. To estimate repertoire size and how much clonotype sharing occurs between individuals, the study deeply sequenced the blood TCR repertoires of 5 or 6 healthy adults. Libraries were prepared and TCR repertoires were sequenced by different laboratories using diverse techniques, in order to increase sequencing depth and limit assay-specific biases. Leukapheresis yielded between about 0.9 and 9.5 billion PBMCs per donor. What the authors observed across the whole study: Across a handful of donors, 4.5% to 6.5% of naive CD4, roughly 3.5% of naive CD8, approximately 2.5% of memory CD4, and about 0.4% of memory CD8 clonotypes were shared. The small number of donors limited the genetic and exposure-history diversity represented. Pairwise subsampling led to the expectation that sequencing depth would affect the degree of clonotype sharing among donors. Sampling was limited to blood, and TCR repertoires in tissue likely differ from TCR repertoires in blood. Naive subsets generally had larger estimated clonotype richness than memory subsets did. Compared with non-shared clonotypes, the clonotypes found in all four sorted-subset donors had higher generation probabilities. Rarefaction of sorted-subset datasets indicated incomplete sequencing despite the large sequencing depth.

Turning to this clone: Its binding antigen is unknown. Base qualities are not provided; no much larger clone lies one nucleotide away.

The germline V gene (reference sequence) yields SEHNR for CDR1 and FQNEAQ for CDR2. The CDR3 covers 18 residues, taking in both the cysteine and the phenylalanine. Just CDR3 DNA is preserved here, 54 bases in frame from base 1. V gives up 5 bases and J gives up 0 bases, and the segment between their germline ends measures 19 bases. Healthy HIV-negative adults with no recently reported acute infections or vaccinations were included as donors. Every donor was a Caucasian adult living in Nashville, Tennessee, USA. CD4+ T cells were enriched through magnetic negative selection, after which naive cells were positively selected on CD45RA and the remaining negative fraction served as the memory subset. After blood collection by leukapheresis, PBMCs were isolated using Ficoll-Histopaque density gradient centrifugation and then cryopreserved in the vapor phase of liquid nitrogen. Purity and quantity of every magnetically sorted T cell population were checked by analytical flow cytometry. Genomic DNA was isolated from every sorted fraction and measured by UV absorbance on a Nanodrop 2000c.

Using the deep immunoSEQ assay, TCR CDR3 regions were amplified from genomic DNA by multiplex PCR. For each cell subset, the extracted genomic DNA was distributed evenly across all wells of several immunoSEQ 96-well plates, and each plate served as one replicate. Each replicate PCR for sorted subsets received approximately 200 ng genomic DNA, equal to roughly 33,000 T cell genomes. Purified libraries were quantified with a Qubit 3.0 fluorometer, sized on a Bioanalyzer 2100, and re-quantified with the KAPA Library Quantification kit. Every immunoSEQ 96-well plate was sequenced on a dedicated single-read 150-cycle Illumina NextSeq 550 flow cell. For the original study's pipeline: Because the immunoSEQ output included only junctional sequences and no quality scores, the filtering could not be the same as the filtering used for full-length reads. Sequences were annotated with PyIR, a Python wrapper for IgBLAST v1.9, using IMGT germline references to assign V/J genes and CDR3. Reads were filtered out if the reads had weak V/J assignments (E-value above 1e-6), no CDR3, stop codons, out-of-frame junctions, or ambiguous translated residues. V3J clonotypes were defined by identical inferred V gene, J gene, and CDR3 amino acid sequence. Percentage overlap between repertoires was calculated by dividing the number of shared unique clonotypes by the size of the smaller repertoire. RTK rarefaction, the Chao1 estimator, and Recon v2.1 estimates of unobserved clonotypes were used to assess repertoire richness. For all TCRbeta clonotypes obtained by the gDNA method from a few donors, generation probabilities were computed with OLGA. TCRdb took this table from immuneACCESS and kept in-frame rearrangements with V and J called. Such tables lack part of the clones; where checked against another copy, unresolved V genes explain under half of the gap, and the rest is unexplained. V and J calls plus clone size are reproduced from that table; the DNA served to infer D and trimming. This sample has around 2.5 million clones in its table, and approximately 93% of those were observed once. Clones ranked in the top ten supply approximately 0.35% of the sample.

The sequence joins TRBV7-9 to TRBJ1-4; possibly the D gene is TRBD1, per 6 matching bases. The sequencing input was naive CD4+ T cells from PBMCs. This specimen's cell subset or site label, per the study, means: CD45RA+ positively selected. The TCR originated in a man aged 18 to 29 in good health. Some clones in this sample may be carry-over from other donors' samples. The CDR3: CASSANGPRGSTNEKLFF. At the DNA level, the sequence is TGTGCCAGCAGCGCTAACGGCCCCAGGGGTTCAACTAATGAAAAACTGTTTTTT.